The rows below give T cell receptor beta chains drawn from one sample of a study of blood T cell repertoires in COVID-19. Clones were read by immunoSEQ multiplex PCR, and TCRdb kept only the in-frame ones, dropping some. The sample yields hundreds of thousands of clones, approximately 90% seen once. Sequenced sample: peripheral blood. Receptors originate from a woman in her twenties or thirties with active or convalescent COVID-19. Each CDR3 is given with its conserved first and last residue.

j_call v_call cdr3_aa
TRBJ2-3 TRBV5-1 CASSLGQGVRDTQYF
TRBJ1-2 TRBV6-5 CASSYSSLGAGYGYTF
TRBJ2-7 TRBV7-6 CASSLAQGAQREQYF
TRBJ1-1 TRBV19 CASSPGGWVTEAFF
TRBJ2-3 TRBV3-1/TRBV3-2 CASSQEGLASTDTQYF
TRBJ1-2 TRBV5-4 CASSTAGGYESFGYTF
TRBJ1-2 TRBV7-8 CASSLMTGSGYTF
TRBJ1-6 TRBV6-6 CASSRDPGHGRSYNSPLHF
TRBJ1-1 TRBV6-6 CASRGVVGDTEAFF
TRBJ1-1 TRBV5-5 CASSQTGQGEAFF
TRBJ2-7 TRBV5-5 CASSLGLGQEYEQYF
TRBJ2-3 TRBV6-5 CASVSGQGNTDTQYF
TRBJ2-1 TRBV10-3 CAISEADWKSSYNEQFF
TRBJ2-5 TRBV4-2 CASSQDLYQETQYF
TRBJ2-7 TRBV2 CASKRDYEQYF
TRBJ1-1 TRBV30 CAWRNRGWGTEAFF
TRBJ1-1 TRBV6-5 CASSYRTGNTEAFF
TRBJ1-1 TRBV21-1 CARAGGGSTEAFF
TRBJ2-3 TRBV10-3 CAIMTSGRSTDTQYF
TRBJ1-5 TRBV5-1 CASSLDGRGLDQPQHF
TRBJ1-5 TRBV5-6 CASSLIAGGSSNQPQHF
TRBJ2-7 TRBV2 CASSVVRATYEQYF
TRBJ1-2 TRBV14 CASSQLTGSYGYTF
TRBJ1-1 TRBV6-2/TRBV6-3 CASSLFVPGQKNTEAFF
TRBJ1-2 TRBV30 CAWSVQGVGYGYTF
TRBJ2-1 TRBV4-1 CASSPDPGTGANEQFF
TRBJ2-1 TRBV30 CAWTHSNEQFF
TRBJ2-3 TRBV5-1 CASSLVGTGGADTQYF
TRBJ1-4 TRBV12-3/TRBV12-4 CASRGDSYEKLFF
TRBJ1-1 TRBV5-1 CASKYEQDTEAFF
TRBJ2-3 TRBV5-6 CASSQETSGRDTQYF
TRBJ1-2 TRBV5-6 CASRGTGVDYGYTF
TRBJ2-1 TRBV5-1 CASSIDSPTYNEQFF
TRBJ1-5 TRBV7-8 CASSPYPGESNQPQHF
TRBJ2-1 TRBV28 CASTWVGVLSHNEQFF
TRBJ2-1 TRBV6-5 CASSLGLAGVNEQFF
TRBJ2-7 TRBV7-2 CASSFQTGGREQYF
TRBJ1-1 TRBV14 CASSQNLNTEAFF
TRBJ2-7 TRBV6-5 CASKATSGSSYEQYF
TRBJ1-1 TRBV6-2/TRBV6-3 CASSDTGGWISRPNTEAFF
TRBJ2-3 TRBV25-1 CASSEPQGTTDTQYF
TRBJ1-2 TRBV7-9 CASSSSLSRLGESGYTF
TRBJ1-6 TRBV6-5 CASRPQGALDSPLHF
TRBJ2-5 TRBV10-3 CAISEVTGVETQYF
TRBJ1-5 TRBV4-1 CASSQDRGTAGSNQPQHF
TRBJ1-1 TRBV27 CASSLGQMNTEAFF
TRBJ2-2 TRBV7-9 CASSLGQGADTGELFF
TRBJ2-7 TRBV29-1 CSVGAATYEQYF
TRBJ1-1 TRBV10-3 CAISESGGLNTEAFF
TRBJ2-3 TRBV4-1 CASSQDMGSTGTDTQYF
TRBJ1-1 TRBV4-1 CASSLDLNTEAFF
TRBJ1-2 TRBV19 CASSLGQFPNYGYTF
TRBJ1-4 TRBV6-5 CASSSGYATNEKLFF
TRBJ2-7 TRBV11-2 CASSLVGGVRYEQYF
TRBJ1-2 TRBV10-3 CAISEGLVVSTNGYTF